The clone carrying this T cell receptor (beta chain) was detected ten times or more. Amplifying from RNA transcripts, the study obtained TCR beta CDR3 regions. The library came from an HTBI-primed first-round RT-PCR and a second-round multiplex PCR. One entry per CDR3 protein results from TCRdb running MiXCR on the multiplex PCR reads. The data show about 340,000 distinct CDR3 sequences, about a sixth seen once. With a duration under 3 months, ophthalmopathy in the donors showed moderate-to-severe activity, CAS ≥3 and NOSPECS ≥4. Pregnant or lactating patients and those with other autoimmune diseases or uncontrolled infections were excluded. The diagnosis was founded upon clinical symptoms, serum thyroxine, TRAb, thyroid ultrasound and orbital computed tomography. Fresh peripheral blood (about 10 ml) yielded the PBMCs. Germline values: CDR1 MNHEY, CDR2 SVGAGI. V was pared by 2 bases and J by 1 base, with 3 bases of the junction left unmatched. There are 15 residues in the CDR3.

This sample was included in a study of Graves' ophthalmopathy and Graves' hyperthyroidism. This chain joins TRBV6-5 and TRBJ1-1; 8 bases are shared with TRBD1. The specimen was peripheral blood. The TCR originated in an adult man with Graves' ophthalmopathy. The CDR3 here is CASSYRQGTNTEAFF. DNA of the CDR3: TGTGCCAGCAGTTACCGACAGGGGACGAACACTGAAGCTTTCTTT.